Presented here are 23 T cell receptor beta chains from one specimen sequenced in a study of control samples from healthy donors and cancer patients. Sequenced by immunoSEQ multiplex PCR; TCRdb stores in-frame clones only, minus some. Seen here are some 130,000 clones, about 90% observed once, and the top ten hold about 1.9%. The sample was blood. The receptor source for this set is a woman in her 50s in good health.

The rearrangement links TRBV7-6 to TRBJ2-2; 7 nucleotides align to TRBD2. CDR3 size: 17 residues. Germline V gene data show CDR1 as SGHVS and CDR2 as FNYEAQ. Trimming at V came to 1 base and at J to 7 bases, leaving 12 bases not matched to a gene. The CDR3 loop reads CASSLGRSGTLFGELFF. CDR3 DNA sequence: TGTGCCAGCAGCTTAGGTAGAAGCGGGACCTTATTCGGGGAGCTGTTTTTT.

The chain links TRBV19 to TRBJ1-3; D unresolved. V was trimmed by 7 bases and J by 0 bases, leaving 13 bases between them. The CDR3 spans 15 residues. CDR1 and CDR2 (germline): LNHDA, SQIVND (reference sequence). The CDR3 DNA is TGTGCCAGTAACGATATGGAATTCTCTGGAAACACCATATATTTT. Translation: CASNDMEFSGNTIYF.

V is TRBV29-1 and J is TRBJ1-1; D possibly corresponds to TRBD1 (5 bases). The CDR3 runs 13 residues. Trimming pared 6 bases from V and 5 bases from J, leaving 16 bases between. Germline CDR1 SQVTM, CDR2 ANQGSEA. The chain's CDR3 is CSVGRQGVTEAFF. In DNA form, the CDR3 reads TGCAGCGTCGGCCGCCAGGGAGTGACTGAAGCTTTCTTT.

The genes are TRBV5-4 and TRBJ2-7, with 12 positions matching TRBD2. V lost 4 bases to trimming and J lost 4 bases; unmatched junction nucleotides: 15. CDR3 length equals 18 residues. Germline CDR1 SGHNT, CDR2 YYREEE (reference sequence). Here the CDR3 reads CASSPKGLAGGPRYEQYF. For the CDR3, the DNA is TGTGCCAGCAGCCCCAAGGGGCTAGCGGGGGGGCCACGGTACGAGCAGTACTTC. Full variable domain (rest looked up from reference TRBV5-4 and TRBJ2-7): ETGVTQSPTHLIKTRGQQVTLRCSSQSGHNTVSWYQQALGQGPQFIFQYYREEENGRGNFPPRFSGLQFPNYSSELNVNALELDDSALYLCASSPKGLAGGPRYEQYFGPGTRLTVT.

The chain joins TRBV2 to TRBJ1-4; D is ambiguous. The ends were cut back, 8 bases at V and 6 bases at J, with 31 bases in the middle. Germline V gives CDR1 SNHLY, CDR2 FYNNEI. The CDR3 covers 19 residues. The chain's CDR3 is CASGDTSISYYELDEKLFF. The CDR3 DNA is TGTGCCAGCGGCGACACTTCCATTAGTTACTATGAACTGGATGAAAAACTGTTTTTT. The full variable domain, with the rest looked up from reference TRBV2 and TRBJ1-4, is EPEVTQTPSHQVTQMGQEVILRCVPISNHLYFYWYRQILGQKVEFLVSFYNNEISEKSEIFDDQFSVERPDGSNFTLKIRSTKLEDSAMYFCASGDTSISYYELDEKLFFGSGTQLSVL.

This clone has just one count. The chain is built from TRBV30 and TRBJ2-5; D gene uncertain. The CDR3 runs to 12 residues. Germline CDR1 and CDR2: GTSNPN and SVGIG (reference sequence). Trimming took off 3 bases at V and 5 bases at J, with 10 bases between the two ends. The CDR3 coding sequence is TGTGCCTGGAGGACCTTGGGGGAGACCCAGTACTTC. Encoded protein: CAWRTLGETQYF.

This chain links TRBV5-6 with TRBJ2-1, with D possibly matching TRBD2 (6 bases). The germline V gene encodes CDR1 SGHDT and CDR2 YYEEEE. Trimming took 0 bases from V and 7 from J, leaving 14 bases between them. There are 15 residues in the CDR3. The CDR3 DNA sequence: TGTGCCAGCAGCTTGGAAGGTGGGGGGTGGAATGAGCAGTTCTTC. This encodes CASSLEGGGWNEQFF.

This clone was counted a single time. This rearrangement joins TRBV5-1 to TRBJ1-2; 12 bases fit TRBD1. This CDR3 comprises 16 residues. Germline V gene data show CDR1 as SGHRS and CDR2 as YFSETQ. V lost 3 bases to trimming and J lost 8 bases; unmatched junction nucleotides: 11. In DNA form, the CDR3 reads TGCGCCAGCAGCTCGGGACAGGGGGCCTTTACGGGAGGCTACACCTTC. It codes for CASSSGQGAFTGGYTF.

This chain connects TRBV20-1 to TRBJ1-5; D might be TRBD1 (5 bases). The V gene lost 3 bases and the J gene lost 0 bases, with 9 bases spanning the gap. CDR3 length equals 14 residues. Looked up from germline, CDR1 is DFQATT and CDR2 is SNEGSKA (reference sequence). The chain's CDR3 is CSASRGDSNQPQHF. For the CDR3, the DNA is TGCAGTGCTAGTCGGGGGGATAGCAATCAGCCCCAGCATTTT.

This chain uses TRBV10-3 with TRBJ2-2; 7 bases fit TRBD1. There are 16 residues in the CDR3. In germline, CDR1 is ENHRY, CDR2 SYGVKD. Trimming removed 4 bases from V and 0 bases from J; junction bases left unmatched: 5. CDR3 bases: TGTGCCATCAGTGGAGGGGGCAGCTCGAACACCGGGGAGCTGTTTTTT. Encoded protein: CAISGGGSSNTGELFF.

This clone was counted a single time. The rearrangement uses TRBV11-2 and TRBJ2-7; D assignment may be TRBD1 or TRBD2 (5 bases each). CDR1 and CDR2 from the germline V gene are SGHAT and FQNNGV. CDR3 size: 17 residues. V was trimmed by 4 bases and J by 0 bases, leaving 19 bases between them. For the CDR3, the DNA is TGTGCCAGCAGCTCGATAGGGGCTAGCAGCTCCTCCTACGAGCAGTACTTC. It is translated as CASSSIGASSSSYEQYF.

The rearrangement joins TRBV2 to TRBJ2-1; TRBD2 agrees at 11 bases. After removal of 3 bases from V and 6 bases from J, the junction contained 4 bases not matched to a gene. Germline lookup yields CDR1 SNHLY and CDR2 FYNNEI. The CDR3 covers 15 residues. CDR3 nucleotide sequence: TGTGCCAGCAGTGAGACTAGCGGGAAGTTCAATGAGCAGTTCTTC. It is translated as CASSETSGKFNEQFF.

CDR3 in amino acids: CASSDEGGQSRSYEQYF. In DNA, the CDR3 is TGTGCCAGCAGCGACGAGGGGGGACAGAGTCGCTCCTACGAGCAGTACTTC. The V and J genes are TRBV5-6 and TRBJ2-7; maybe TRBD1 (7 bases). Germline V gene sequence: CDR1 SGHDT, CDR2 YYEEEE. Between the trimmed V and J ends, which lost 4 bases and 0 bases, there was a span of 20 bases. The CDR3 totals 17 residues. Full variable domain (remainder filled in from reference TRBV5-6 and TRBJ2-7): DAGVTQSPTHLIKTRGQQVTLRCSPKSGHDTVSWYQQALGQGPQFIFQYYEEEERQRGNFPDRFSGHQFPNYSSELNVNALLLGDSALYLCASSDEGGQSRSYEQYFGPGTRLTVT.

The chain uses TRBV7-2 and TRBJ2-3; D is unresolved. The germline gives CDR1 SGHTA, CDR2 FQGNSA. The CDR3 runs to 14 residues. V was trimmed by 2 bases and J by 1 base, leaving 7 bases between them. CDR3 DNA: TGTGCCAGCAGCTTAAGTCCGCGCACAGATACGCAGTATTTT. It translates to CASSLSPRTDTQYF.

The genes are TRBV20-1 and TRBJ1-2; D not resolved. The CDR3 is 11 amino acids. Trimming cost V 6 bases and J 5 bases, with 10 bases left between them. In germline, CDR1 is DFQATT, CDR2 SNEGSKA (reference sequence). The CDR3 loop reads CSAPNDYGYTF. CDR3 DNA sequence: TGCAGTGCCCCTAACGATTATGGCTACACCTTC.

The rearrangement joins TRBV5-1 to TRBJ2-7, with TRBD2 matching over 9 bases. CDR3 length equals 21 residues. CDR1 is SGHRS, CDR2 YFSETQ, per germline. V lost 4 bases, J lost 3 bases, and 26 bases stayed unmatched. CDR3 loop: CASSPRGGGAGRGGFGYEQYF. The CDR3 bases are TGCGCCAGCAGCCCACGGGGCGGGGGCGCTGGGCGGGGGGGCTTCGGCTACGAGCAGTACTTC.

The chain uses TRBV19 and TRBJ2-2; possibly TRBD1 or TRBD2 for D (6 bases each). V lost 4 bases, J lost 0 bases, and 9 bases lay in between. The CDR3 runs to 15 residues. Germline V lookup: CDR1 LNHDA, CDR2 SQIVND (reference sequence). The CDR3 region is CASSTRGANTGELFF. In DNA, the CDR3 is TGTGCCAGTAGTACGAGGGGGGCGAACACCGGGGAGCTGTTTTTT.

The genes are TRBV7-8 and TRBJ1-3; no clear D gene. The germline V gene has CDR1 SGHVS and CDR2 FQNEAQ. Trimming took off 5 bases at V and 0 bases at J, with 14 bases between the two ends. The CDR3 has 16 residues. CDR3 in DNA: TGTGCCAGCAGCCCCCGACATCTCCTCTCTGGAAACACCATATATTTT. Its translation is CASSPRHLLSGNTIYF.

This rearrangement joins TRBV6-6 to TRBJ2-7; 10 nucleotides agree with TRBD1. There are 15 residues in the CDR3. The V gene end was trimmed by 5 bases and the J gene end by 4 bases; junction bases not matched to a gene: 8. Per the germline V gene, CDR1 is MNHNY and CDR2 is SVGAGI (reference sequence). CDR3 sequence reads: CASSNPGQGRYEQYF. The CDR3 nucleotides read TGTGCCAGCAGTAACCCGGGACAGGGGCGGTACGAGCAGTACTTC.

For this clone: Other DNA sequences in this specimen translate into the identical CDR3. The chain is built from TRBV18 and TRBJ1-4; maybe TRBD1 (5 bases). CDR3 length equals 16 residues. Between the trimmed V and J ends, which lost 3 bases and 6 bases, there was a span of 17 bases. Germline CDR1 reads KGHSH; CDR2 reads LQKENI. CDR3 region: CASSPPVGVGYEKLFF. In DNA form, the CDR3 reads TGTGCCAGCTCACCGCCGGTGGGGGTAGGCTATGAAAAACTGTTTTTT.

The chain combines TRBV5-1 with TRBJ1-3, with TRBD1 matching over 8 bases. Germline V gene lookup returns CDR1 SGHRS and CDR2 YFSETQ. The CDR3 runs to 18 residues. Trimming cost V 1 base and J 0 bases; bases outside gene matches: 9. The CDR3 DNA is TGCGCCAGCAGCTTGAGTCAGGGGGCAGTCGGCTCTGGAAACACCATATATTTT. Its translation: CASSLSQGAVGSGNTIYF. The entire variable domain, with the rest obtained from reference TRBV5-1 and TRBJ1-3, is as follows: KAGVTQTPRYLIKTRGQQVTLSCSPISGHRSVSWYQQTPGQGLQFLFEYFSETQRNKGNFPGRFSGRQFSNSRSEMNVSTLELGDSALYLCASSLSQGAVGSGNTIYFGEGSWLTVV.

This clone was seen a single time. V and J are TRBV6-5 and TRBJ1-5; possible D gene TRBD1, 5 bases. Trimming took 0 bases from V and 3 from J, leaving 9 bases between them. CDR1 and CDR2 (germline): MNHEY, SVGAGI. This CDR3 comprises 15 residues. CDR3 nucleotides: TGTGCCAGCAGTTACTCCGGGGCCACCAATCAGCCCCAGCATTTT. This translates into CASSYSGATNQPQHF.

The V and J genes are TRBV5-1 and TRBJ2-1, with 10 bases aligning to TRBD1. Germline values: CDR1 SGHRS, CDR2 YFSETQ. This CDR3 is built from 17 residues. The V and J ends lost 0 bases and 0 bases, in that order; junction bases with no gene match: 3. The CDR3 spells CASSLAGTGASYNEQFF. The DNA of the CDR3 is TGCGCCAGCAGCTTGGCCGGGACAGGGGCCTCCTACAATGAGCAGTTCTTC.